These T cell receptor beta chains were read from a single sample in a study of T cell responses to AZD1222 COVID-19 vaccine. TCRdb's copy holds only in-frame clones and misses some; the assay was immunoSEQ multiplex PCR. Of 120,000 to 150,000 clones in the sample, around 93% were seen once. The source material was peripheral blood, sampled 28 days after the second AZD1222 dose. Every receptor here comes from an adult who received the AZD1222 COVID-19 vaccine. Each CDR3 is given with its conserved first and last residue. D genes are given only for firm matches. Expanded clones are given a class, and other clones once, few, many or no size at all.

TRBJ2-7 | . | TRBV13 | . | TGTGCCAGCAGCTTAGAGCGTGGCGAGCAGTACTTC | CASSLERGEQYF
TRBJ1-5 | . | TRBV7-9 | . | TGTGCCAGCAGCGCCTCACAGGGGCCCCAGCATTTT | CASSASQGPQHF
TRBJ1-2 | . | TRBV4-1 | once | TGCGCCAGCAGCCCAGCAGACAGGCTTGGCTACACCTTC | CASSPADRLGYTF
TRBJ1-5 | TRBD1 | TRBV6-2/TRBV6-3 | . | TGTGCCAGCAGTTCCCGACAGGGCCGGGATCAGCCCCAGCATTTT | CASSSRQGRDQPQHF
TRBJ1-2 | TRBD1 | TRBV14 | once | TGTGCCAGCAGCCATGGGACAGGGTTTAACTATGGCTACACCTTC | CASSHGTGFNYGYTF
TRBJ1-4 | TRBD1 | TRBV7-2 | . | TGTGCCAGCAGCTCAGGACAGGGGGCGGTGAATGAAAAACTGTTTTTT | CASSSGQGAVNEKLFF
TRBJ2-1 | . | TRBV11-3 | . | TGTGCCAGCAGCTTTTTCGTTTTAGGGGCCCACAATGAGCAGTTCTTC | CASSFFVLGAHNEQFF
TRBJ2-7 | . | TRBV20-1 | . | TGCAGTGCTAGTGCTCAACCCCAGGACTACGAGCAGTACTTC | CSASAQPQDYEQYF
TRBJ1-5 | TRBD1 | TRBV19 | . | TGTGCCAGTACGGGGGAGGGGGCGAGAAATCAGCCCCAGCATTTT | CASTGEGARNQPQHF
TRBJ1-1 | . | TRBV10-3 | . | TGTGCCATCACCGACAGTGTAAACACTGAAGCTTTCTTT | CAITDSVNTEAFF
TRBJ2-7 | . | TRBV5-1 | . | TGCGCCAGCAGCTTGACAGGGATATACGAGCAGTACTTC | CASSLTGIYEQYF
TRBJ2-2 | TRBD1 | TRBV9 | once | TGTGCCAGCAGCGTAGTTCCAGGGGGCCGAAGCGCGAACACCGGGGAGCTGTTTTTT | CASSVVPGGRSANTGELFF
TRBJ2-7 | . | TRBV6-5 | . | TGTGCCAGCACCCTGATGGGGCAGCATTACTTC | CASTLMGQHYF
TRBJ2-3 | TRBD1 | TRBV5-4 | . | TGTGCCAGCAGCCCAACCGGGACAGGGGAGGCTACGCAGTATTTT | CASSPTGTGEATQYF
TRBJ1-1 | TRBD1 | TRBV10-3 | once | TGTGCCATCAGTGATTCTTGGACAGGGAACACTGAAGCTTTCTTT | CAISDSWTGNTEAFF
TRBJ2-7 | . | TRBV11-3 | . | TGTGCCAGCAGCTTAGACCGCTTACTCCCATTCTACGAGCAGTACTTC | CASSLDRLLPFYEQYF
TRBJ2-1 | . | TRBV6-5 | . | TGTGCCAGCACGGGCGGAGTTTCCTACAATGAGCAGTTCTTC | CASTGGVSYNEQFF
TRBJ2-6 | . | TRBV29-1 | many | TGCAGCGTTAGGAGTTCTGGGGCCAACGTCCTGACTTTC | CSVRSSGANVLTF
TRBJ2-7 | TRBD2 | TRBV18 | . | TGTGCCAGCTCGCCTAGCGGCTCCTACGAGCAGTACTTC | CASSPSGSYEQYF
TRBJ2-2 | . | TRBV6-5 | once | TGTGCCAGCAGTCCGAACACCGGGGAGCTGTTTTTT | CASSPNTGELFF
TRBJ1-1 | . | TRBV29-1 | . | TGCAGCGTTGATTGGGGGAAGGAAGCTTTCTTT | CSVDWGKEAFF
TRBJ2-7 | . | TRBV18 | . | TGTGCCAGCTCACCCCAGGGGATCAGCTACGAGCAGTACTTC | CASSPQGISYEQYF
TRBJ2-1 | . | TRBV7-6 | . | TGTGCCAGCAGCTACGGGCAGTACAATGAGCAGTTCTTC | CASSYGQYNEQFF
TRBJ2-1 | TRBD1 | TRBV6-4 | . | TGTGCCAGCAGTGTGGACAGGGGTGTGGATGAGCAGTTCTTC | CASSVDRGVDEQFF
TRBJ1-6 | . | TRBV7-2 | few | TGTGCCAGCAGCTTAGCTGGCCCGCCTAATTCACCCCTCCACTTT | CASSLAGPPNSPLHF
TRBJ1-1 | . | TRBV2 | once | TGTGCCAGCAGTGAAGGAGGGATAGGGACTGAAGCTTTCTTT | CASSEGGIGTEAFF
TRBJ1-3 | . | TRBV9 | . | TGTGCCAGCAGCGTAGCGAGCTCTGGAAACACCATATATTTT | CASSVASSGNTIYF
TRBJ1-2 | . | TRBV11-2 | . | TGTGCCAGCAGCTTAGAGGCGGGGAACTATGGCTACACCTTC | CASSLEAGNYGYTF
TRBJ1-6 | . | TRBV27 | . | TGTGCCAGCAGTTTGACACAATATAATTCACCCCTCCACTTT | CASSLTQYNSPLHF
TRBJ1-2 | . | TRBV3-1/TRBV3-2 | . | TGTGCCAGCAGCCAAGATCTCGGGTATGGCTACACCTTC | CASSQDLGYGYTF
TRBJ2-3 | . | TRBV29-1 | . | TGCAGCTTGGGACGGGGGTCTACGCAGTATTTT | CSLGRGSTQYF
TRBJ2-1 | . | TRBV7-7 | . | TGTGCCAGCAGCTTACTTTACAATGAGCAGTTCTTC | CASSLLYNEQFF
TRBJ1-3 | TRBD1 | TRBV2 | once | TGTGCCAGCAGTGATTCCAGGGGGCTCTCTGGAAACACCATATATTTT | CASSDSRGLSGNTIYF
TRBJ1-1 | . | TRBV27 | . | TGTGCCAGCAGTACTTACGAGGGAAGGGGAAACACTGAAGCTTTCTTT | CASSTYEGRGNTEAFF
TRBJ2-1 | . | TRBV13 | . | TGTGCCAGCAGCCCAACAAGCTCCTACAATGAGCAGTTCTTC | CASSPTSSYNEQFF
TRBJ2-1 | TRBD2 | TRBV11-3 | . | TGTGCCAGCAGCTTAGGGAACCTAGCGGGAGGTATGAATGAGCAGTTCTTC | CASSLGNLAGGMNEQFF
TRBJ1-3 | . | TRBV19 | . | TGTGCCAGTAGTACGGGGACGGCATCTGGAAACACCATATATTTT | CASSTGTASGNTIYF